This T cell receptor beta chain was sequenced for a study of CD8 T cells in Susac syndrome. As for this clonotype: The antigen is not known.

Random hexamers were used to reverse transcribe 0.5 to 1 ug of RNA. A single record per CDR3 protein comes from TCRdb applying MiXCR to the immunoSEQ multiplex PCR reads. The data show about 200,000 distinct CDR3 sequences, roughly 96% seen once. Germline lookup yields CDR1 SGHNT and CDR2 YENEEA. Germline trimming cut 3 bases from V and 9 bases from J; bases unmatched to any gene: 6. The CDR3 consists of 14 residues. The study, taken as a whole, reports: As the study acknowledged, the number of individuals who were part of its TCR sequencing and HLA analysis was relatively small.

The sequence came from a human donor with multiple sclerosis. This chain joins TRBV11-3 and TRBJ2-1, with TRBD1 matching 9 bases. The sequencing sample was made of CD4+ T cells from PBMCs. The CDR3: CASSFPQGASEQFF. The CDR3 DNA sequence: TGTGCCAGCAGCTTCCCACAGGGGGCTAGTGAGCAGTTCTTC.